This TCR beta chain was observed in a study of cytomegalovirus exposure and HLA in healthy donors. This clone has a handful of counts. What it recognizes is unknown. Study findings and constraints: CMV serostatus stood as the only immune exposure information on hand. Previous analysis showed most TCR beta V segments were productive about 90% or about 30% of the time.

V lost 4 bases to trimming and J lost 0 bases, with 14 bases between them. The CDR3 is 16 residues long. CDR1 is SGHRS and CDR2 is YFSETQ in the germline V gene. PCR primers comprised 60 Vbeta and 13 Jbeta primers. TCRdb's copy holds only in-frame clones and misses some; the assay was immunoSEQ multiplex PCR. The sample lists 95,000 to 150,000 clones, over 15% occurring once. The V and J genes are TRBV5-1 and TRBJ2-4, with D possibly matching TRBD1 (6 bases). This clonotype was sampled from a woman between 18 and 30 years old in good health and CMV-seronegative. Sequenced input: PBMCs. CDR3 coding DNA: TGCGCCAGCAGCCCCTCAGGGGCCGTAGCCAAAAACATTCAGTACTTC. It encodes CASSPSGAVAKNIQYF.